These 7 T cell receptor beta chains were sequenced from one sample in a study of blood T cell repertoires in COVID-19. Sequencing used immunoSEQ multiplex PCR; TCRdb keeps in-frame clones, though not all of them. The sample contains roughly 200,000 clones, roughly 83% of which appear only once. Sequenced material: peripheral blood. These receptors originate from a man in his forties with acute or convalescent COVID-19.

In DNA form, the CDR3 reads TGTGCCAGCATAGGGGGGGGAGCGTGGTCCTACGAGCAGTACTTC. Protein: CASIGGGAWSYEQYF. The chain employs TRBV2 and TRBJ2-7, with D tentatively TRBD2 (7 bases). Germline V gives CDR1 SNHLY, CDR2 FYNNEI. The CDR3 length is 15 residues. V lost 7 bases to trimming and J lost 1 base, with 17 bases between them.

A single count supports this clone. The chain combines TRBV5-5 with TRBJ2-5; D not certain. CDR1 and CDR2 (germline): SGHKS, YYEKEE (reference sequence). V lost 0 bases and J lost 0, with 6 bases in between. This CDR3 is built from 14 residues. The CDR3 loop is CASSLVADQETQYF. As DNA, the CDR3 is TGTGCCAGCAGCTTGGTCGCGGACCAAGAGACCCAGTACTTC. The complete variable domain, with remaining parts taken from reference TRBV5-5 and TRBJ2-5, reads DAGVTQSPTHLIKTRGQQVTLRCSPISGHKSVSWYQQVLGQGPQFIFQYYEKEERGRGNFPDRFSARQFPNYSSELNVNALLLGDSALYLCASSLVADQETQYFGPGTRLLVL.

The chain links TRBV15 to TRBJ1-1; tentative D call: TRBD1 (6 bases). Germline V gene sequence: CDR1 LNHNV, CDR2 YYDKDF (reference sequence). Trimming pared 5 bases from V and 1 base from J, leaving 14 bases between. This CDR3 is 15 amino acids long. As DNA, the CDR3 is TGTGCCACCAGCCGCCGGGACACCTCGAACACTGAAGCTTTCTTT. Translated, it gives CATSRRDTSNTEAFF.

CDR3 loop: CASSPDSYNEQFF. CDR3 DNA sequence: TGTGCCAGCAGTCCAGACAGTTACAATGAGCAGTTCTTC. This chain uses TRBV12-3 or TRBV12-4 with TRBJ2-1; tentatively, D is TRBD1 (5 bases). The CDR3 runs 13 residues. V lost 5 bases and J 4 bases, leaving 9 bases between the germline ends.

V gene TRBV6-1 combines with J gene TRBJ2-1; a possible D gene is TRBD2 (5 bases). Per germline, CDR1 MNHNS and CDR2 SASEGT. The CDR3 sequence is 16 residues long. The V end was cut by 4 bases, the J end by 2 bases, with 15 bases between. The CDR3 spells CASSGTFGMTYNEQFF. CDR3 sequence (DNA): TGTGCCAGCAGTGGGACTTTTGGGATGACCTACAATGAGCAGTTCTTC.

The chain's CDR3 is CASSQKRLAGVNEQFF. The CDR3 DNA reads as TGTGCCAGCAGCCAAAAGAGACTAGCGGGAGTCAATGAGCAGTTCTTC. The J gene is TRBJ2-1, the V gene TRBV3-1 (or the pseudogene TRBV3-2); 12 nucleotides line up with TRBD2. Germline CDR1 and CDR2: LGHDT and YNNKEL (reference sequence). The trim removed 2 bases at V and 6 bases at J, leaving 5 bases unmatched. The CDR3 sequence is 16 residues long.

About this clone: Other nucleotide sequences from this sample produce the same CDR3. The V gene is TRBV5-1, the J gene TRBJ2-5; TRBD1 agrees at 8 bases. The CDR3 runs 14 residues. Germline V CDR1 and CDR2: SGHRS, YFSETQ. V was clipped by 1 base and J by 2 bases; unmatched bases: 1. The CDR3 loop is CASSLTGGQETQYF. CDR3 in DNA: TGCGCCAGCAGCTTGACAGGGGGACAAGAGACCCAGTACTTC.